This T cell receptor beta chain appears in the sequencing data of a study of T-cell memory formation after mild COVID-19. At the level of the study: Clusters of TCRs were largely donor specific.

5'RACE primed from the constant segment yielded TCR alpha and TCR beta cDNA libraries bearing sample barcodes and UMIs. TCRdb reanalysed the 5' RACE reads using MiXCR and keeps one entry per CDR3 protein. The sample lists approximately 100,000 distinct CDR3 sequences, around 10% occurring once. Study-wide points: In pre-infection memory, a portion of responding clones appeared, which suggested that cross-reactive memory joined. CD8+ contracting clones occupied EMRA, while CD4+ ones occupied mainly CM and EM.

This clonotype is judged medium-sized. Its target is unknown. The CDR3 consists of 15 residues. V lost 6 bases to trimming and J lost 0 bases, with 11 bases between them. The chain recombines TRBV12-3 or TRBV12-4 with TRBJ1-4; no firm D call. This clonotype was sampled from a man between 18 and 29 years old who had mild COVID-19 (a few samples of this study predate the infection). Cell type and time point are not known. Sequenced material: PBMCs or a T cell subset sorted from them (not recorded which). CDR3 in amino acids: CASRGSGPTNEKLFF. CDR3 nucleotides: TGTGCCAGCAGGGGCTCGGGCCCAACTAATGAAAAACTGTTTTTT.